The 31 T cell receptor beta chains in this list originate from one sample, sequenced in a study of post-analysis software for immune sequencing data (dated by TCRdb to 2014 to 2015). The study at large found these results: Significantly higher frequencies in patients than in controls were found for about 5 TRBV segments, including TRBV5-6, TRBV5-1 and TRBV20-1.

No antigen has been assigned to these receptors. Libraries were made using PCR. The reads were generated on an Illumina HiSeq 2500. To reduce PCR and sequencing biases, unique molecular identifiers were incorporated into the TCR beta cDNA libraries. The public sequencing data were trimmed at Q25 with fastp and processed into clonotypes with MiXCR by TCRdb, which kept only in-frame beta chains. Entries are consolidated by CDR3 protein sequence, retaining the most common genes and DNA. The sample data list about 760,000 distinct CDR3 sequences, and less than 35% of these were observed just once. The ten largest make up around 0.56% of the sample. The sequenced material came from blood. These receptors were obtained from a girl under 18 with multiple sclerosis.

The chain recombines TRBV20-1 with TRBJ2-1; D gene uncertain. CDR3 size: 14 residues. V was cut by 6 bases and J by 9 bases, with 21 bases left in between. Germline loops: CDR1 DFQATT, CDR2 SNEGSKA (reference sequence). The CDR3 is CSASPGAQLSEQFF. The CDR3 DNA reads TGCAGTGCGTCCCCCGGTGCCCAACTGAGTGAGCAGTTCTTC.

This clonotype was recorded many times. This chain joins TRBV20-1 and TRBJ2-7, with TRBD2 matching over 8 bases. CDR1 is DFQATT and CDR2 is SNEGSKA in the germline V gene (reference sequence). The V and J ends lost 5 bases and 3 bases, in that order; junction bases with no gene match: 9. CDR3 size: 14 residues. CDR3 sequence reads: CSAPTPGLGYEQYF. The CDR3, as DNA: TGCAGTGCTCCAACACCGGGACTAGGCTACGAGCAGTACTTC.

This clonotype was seen a handful of times. This chain uses TRBV29-1 with TRBJ2-5; D gene unclear. V dropped 2 bases and J dropped 0 bases, with 16 bases sitting between them. This CDR3 contains 16 residues. Germline V lookup: CDR1 SQVTM, CDR2 ANQGSEA. This chain's CDR3 is CSVERQPRRHQETQYF. The DNA of the CDR3 is TGCAGCGTTGAACGCCAACCGCGGCGGCACCAAGAGACCCAGTACTTC.

The chain has TRBV5-1 and TRBJ1-1; D is ambiguous. This CDR3 is 13 amino acids long. V dropped 4 bases and J dropped 2 bases, with 9 bases sitting between them. Germline CDR1 SGHRS, CDR2 YFSETQ. CDR3 in DNA: TGCGCCAGCAGCAAAAGCCTAAACACTGAAGCTTTCTTT. Its protein is CASSKSLNTEAFF.

The rearrangement uses TRBV28 and TRBJ2-2, with a possible D match to TRBD2 (5 bases). CDR3 length: 17 residues. Looked up from germline, CDR1 is MDHEN and CDR2 is SYDVKM. V was clipped by 6 bases and J by 1 base, with 18 bases between them. In DNA form, the CDR3 reads TGTGCCAGCAGAGTTTCCACGTTCGGGGAGAACACCGGGGAGCTGTTTTTT. Protein sequence: CASRVSTFGENTGELFF.

V is TRBV3-1 and J is TRBJ2-5; TRBD1 is a possible D gene (5 bases). Germline V gene data show CDR1 as LGHDT and CDR2 as YNNKEL (reference sequence). V lost 6 bases and J lost 2, with 13 bases in between. The CDR3 is 14 residues long. The CDR3: CASRNAAGQETQYF. CDR3 bases: TGTGCCAGCAGAAACGCGGCAGGGCAAGAGACCCAGTACTTC.

This clonotype was found once. V and J are TRBV12-3 or TRBV12-4 and TRBJ1-2; TRBD1 might be the D (6 bases). This CDR3 contains 12 residues. Deletions cut 8 bases from V and 8 bases from J, with 15 bases between. CDR3 amino acids: CASAAEGGGYTF. As DNA, the CDR3 is TGTGCCAGCGCTGCGGAGGGGGGAGGCTACACCTTC.

This clonotype was recorded a few times. The chain is built from TRBV27 and TRBJ2-7, with TRBD2 matching over 8 bases. The length of the CDR3 is 12 residues. Germline CDR1 is MNHEY and CDR2 is SMNVEV (reference sequence). J gave up 2 bases and V 9 bases, and 3 bases lay outside the gene matches. CDR3 sequence: CASIAGPYEQYF. The CDR3 coding sequence is TGTGCCAGTATAGCGGGGCCCTACGAGCAGTACTTC.

In its sample, this clonotype was seen many times. CDR3 sequence (DNA): TGCAGTGCTAGAGATTGGGTCGGTGGACAGGGAAATGAGCAGTTCTTC. Translated: CSARDWVGGQGNEQFF. The V gene is TRBV20-1, the J gene TRBJ2-1; TRBD1 matches at 8 bases. CDR1 and CDR2 (germline): DFQATT, SNEGSKA (reference sequence). The CDR3 covers 16 residues. V dropped 0 bases and J dropped 7; count of bases not matched to a gene: 11.

There are many counts of this clonotype. The chain carries TRBV10-3 and TRBJ2-1; D ambiguous. Trimming pared 6 bases from V and 0 bases from J, leaving 12 bases between. Germline lookup yields CDR1 ENHRY and CDR2 SYGVKD. The CDR3 has 15 residues. The CDR3 DNA reads TGTGCCATCAGACCCGGATCAAGCTCCTACAATGAGCAGTTCTTC. Its translation: CAIRPGSSSYNEQFF.

The chain links TRBV4-3 to TRBJ2-5; D is unclear. The V end lost 4 bases, the J end lost 2 bases, and 11 bases lay between the germline ends. This CDR3 is built from 14 residues. Germline V gene sequence: CDR1 LGHNA, CDR2 YSLEER. The CDR3 sequence is CASSPTDLQETQYF. CDR3 bases: TGCGCCAGCAGCCCGACGGACCTTCAAGAGACCCAGTACTTC.

There are a few counts of this clonotype. The V and J genes are TRBV12-3 or TRBV12-4 and TRBJ2-7, with TRBD2 matching 9 bases. The CDR3 has 15 amino acids. V was clipped by 1 base and J by 4 bases; unmatched bases: 5. In DNA form, the CDR3 reads TGTGCCAGCAGTTTAGAGGCTAGCGGGGAATACGAGCAGTACTTC. It codes for CASSLEASGEYEQYF.

The chain carries TRBV20-1 and TRBJ2-7; possible D gene TRBD2, 5 bases. The CDR3 has 14 amino acids. Germline V gives CDR1 DFQATT, CDR2 SNEGSKA (reference sequence). The germline V and J ends were trimmed by 6 bases and 2 bases, with 17 bases remaining between them. This CDR3 reads CSAPRGRGTYEQYF. The CDR3 DNA sequence: TGCAGTGCCCCCCGAGGGAGAGGGACCTACGAGCAGTACTTC.

This clonotype was detected only a few times. V usage is TRBV7-2 and J usage is TRBJ1-1; D is unresolved. V dropped 1 base and J dropped 2 bases, with 20 bases sitting between them. The CDR3 runs 18 residues. The germline gives CDR1 SGHTA, CDR2 FQGNSA. The CDR3 loop is CASSLVRQVRSKNTEAFF. For the CDR3, the DNA is TGTGCCAGCAGCTTAGTTAGGCAGGTACGATCTAAAAACACTGAAGCTTTCTTT.

This clonotype was picked up a small number of times. The gene calls are TRBV5-1 and TRBJ2-6; D unresolved. The CDR3 length is 15 residues. Germline V gene data show CDR1 as SGHRS and CDR2 as YFSETQ. V was trimmed by 2 bases and J by 1 base, leaving 7 bases between them. The CDR3 sequence: CASSFGPSGANVLTF. CDR3 sequence (DNA): TGCGCCAGCAGCTTTGGACCATCTGGGGCCAACGTCCTGACTTTC.

The chain employs TRBV29-1 and TRBJ1-1, with D unclear. The germline V and J ends were trimmed by 7 bases and 1 base, with 10 bases remaining between them. This CDR3 spans 12 amino acids. The germline CDR1 and CDR2 sequences are SQVTM and ANQGSEA. CDR3 nucleotide sequence: TGCAGCGGAAGTCTGGGGAACACTGAAGCTTTCTTT. It yields the protein CSGSLGNTEAFF.

This clonotype occurred a few times. The chain has TRBV5-1 and TRBJ1-5; 9 nucleotides align to TRBD1. The CDR3 runs to 16 residues. V was clipped by 1 base and J by 7 bases; unmatched bases: 9. CDR1 is SGHRS and CDR2 is YFSETQ in the germline V gene. The CDR3 region is CASSLTETGGGQPQHF. The DNA for the CDR3 is TGCGCCAGCAGCTTGACCGAGACAGGGGGGGGCCAGCCCCAGCATTTT.

The genes are TRBV15 and TRBJ2-7; unclear D gene. Germline CDR1 reads LNHNV; CDR2 reads YYDKDF (reference sequence). Between the trimmed V and J ends, which lost 3 bases and 1 base, there was a span of 16 bases. The CDR3 extends over 16 amino acids. The CDR3 region is CATSSAASHWSYEQYF. As DNA, the CDR3 is TGTGCCACCAGCAGCGCGGCCTCGCACTGGTCCTACGAGCAGTACTTC.

In this sample, this clonotype turned up a few times. V gene TRBV5-1 combines with J gene TRBJ1-5, with TRBD1 as a possible D gene (5 bases). The CDR3 is 13 residues long. V was clipped by 2 bases and J by 5 bases, with 8 bases between them. CDR1 and CDR2 from the germline V gene are SGHRS and YFSETQ. The DNA of the CDR3 is TGCGCCAGCAGCTTCGACAGTGATCAGCCCCAGCATTTT. Translated, it gives CASSFDSDQPQHF.

The table lists this clonotype with a few counts. The V call is TRBV28, the J call TRBJ2-1; no clear D gene. The germline V gene has CDR1 MDHEN and CDR2 SYDVKM. The germline V and J ends were trimmed by 3 bases and 7 bases, with 19 bases remaining between them. This CDR3 region has 16 residues. For the CDR3, the DNA is TGTGCCAGCAGTTTCCCCTCCGGCGGTGTCCGTAATGAGCAGTTCTTC. Translated: CASSFPSGGVRNEQFF.

The CDR3 DNA is TGTGCCAGCAGTCACTACAAGGGACAGAACTATGGCTACACCTTC. This sequence encodes CASSHYKGQNYGYTF. The genes are TRBV28 and TRBJ1-2, with 7 bases that match TRBD1. The CDR3 totals 15 residues. Looked up from germline, CDR1 is MDHEN and CDR2 is SYDVKM. V dropped 5 bases and J dropped 2; count of bases not matched to a gene: 8.

This clonotype has only a few counts. The chain combines TRBV12-3 or TRBV12-4 with TRBJ1-3; maybe TRBD1 (5 bases). This CDR3 contains 15 residues. V dropped 6 bases and J dropped 0 bases, with 12 bases sitting between them. CDR3 residues: CASRIGGDSGNTIYF. The CDR3 DNA reads as TGTGCCAGCAGGATCGGAGGGGACTCTGGAAACACCATATATTTT.

This sequence joins TRBV3-1 and TRBJ1-1; D ambiguous. Per germline, CDR1 LGHDT and CDR2 YNNKEL (reference sequence). Trimming stripped 3 bases from V and 6 bases from J, with 11 bases between. CDR3 length: 13 amino acids. The CDR3 region is CASSQPVHPEAFF. The CDR3 DNA reads as TGTGCCAGCAGCCAGCCTGTTCATCCTGAAGCTTTCTTT.

This clonotype has a handful of counts. This chain uses TRBV13 with TRBJ1-5; 9 nucleotides match TRBD1. This CDR3 is 16 amino acids long. The J segment lost 11 bases and the V segment lost 0 bases, leaving 11 bases of the junction unmatched. CDR1 is PRHDT and CDR2 is FYEKMQ in the germline V gene (reference sequence). CDR3 sequence: CASSLGRGQGDQSQHF. The CDR3 DNA follows: TGTGCCAGCAGCTTAGGCCGGGGACAGGGTGACCAGTCCCAGCATTTT. Based on the CDR3 plus reference TRBV13 and TRBJ1-5, the full variable domain is AAGVIQSPRHLIKEKRETATLKCYPIPRHDTVYWYQQGPGQDPQFLISFYEKMQSDKGSIPDRFSAQQFSDYHSELNMSSLELGDSALYFCASSLGRGQGDQSQHFGDGTRLSIL.

The chain has TRBV7-2 and TRBJ2-5, with D maybe TRBD2 (6 bases). The end of the DNA aligns better with TRBJ2-7, so the J call may be wrong. The CDR3 is 14 amino acids. Germline CDR1 reads SGHTA; CDR2 reads FQGNSA. The CDR3 DNA sequence: TGTGCCAGCAGCTCCCGGACGGGGGCCTACGAGCAGTACTTC. This codes for CASSSRTGAYEQYF.

This sequence joins TRBV28 and TRBJ1-5; weak D call: TRBD1 (6 bases). The V gene's germline CDR1 is MDHEN and CDR2 SYDVKM. V was cut by 6 bases and J by 2 bases, with 17 bases left in between. The CDR3 runs 16 residues. The DNA for the CDR3 is TGTGCCAGCAGCGTTTCCTGGGGGGCAGGCAATCAGCCCCAGCATTTT. This sequence encodes CASSVSWGAGNQPQHF.

The chain links TRBV10-3 to TRBJ2-3; 7 bases line up with TRBD1. The CDR3 is 13 amino acids. Germline assignment: CDR1 ENHRY and CDR2 SYGVKD. J was trimmed by 4 bases and V by 6 bases; bases with no gene match: 4. CDR3 sequence reads: CAISEGQPDTQYF. For the CDR3, the DNA is TGTGCCATCAGCGAGGGACAGCCAGATACGCAGTATTTT.

This clonotype was counted between two and nine times. This rearrangement joins TRBV4-3 to TRBJ2-5; D is unresolved. The CDR3 length is 13 residues. Germline V lookup: CDR1 LGHNA, CDR2 YSLEER. V shed 9 bases and J shed 5 bases, with 16 bases lying between them. In nucleotides, the CDR3 is TGCGCCAGATTCGAACCGCGGTTGGAGACCCAGTACTTC. This encodes CARFEPRLETQYF.

This chain joins TRBV6-5 and TRBJ2-1, with D possibly TRBD1 on 5 matching bases. The germline V gene encodes CDR1 MNHEY and CDR2 SVGAGI. CDR3 size: 15 residues. V gave up 0 bases and J gave up 5 bases, with 11 bases separating them. CDR3 region: CASSYSRVFNNEQFF. DNA of the CDR3: TGTGCCAGCAGTTACTCCAGGGTTTTTAACAATGAGCAGTTCTTC.

Ten or more counts support this clonotype. V is TRBV20-1 and J is TRBJ2-5; D possibly uses TRBD1 or TRBD2 (6 bases each). Trimming took 3 bases from V and 5 from J, leaving 16 bases between them. From germline, CDR1 is DFQATT and CDR2 SNEGSKA (reference sequence). The CDR3 has 14 amino acids. CDR3 nucleotides: TGCAGTGCTAGGGTGACAGGTGGGAGGGAGACCCAGTACTTC. This translates into CSARVTGGRETQYF.

The chain recombines TRBV7-2 with TRBJ1-2; 9 bases are a match to TRBD1. The CDR3 extends over 14 amino acids. Trimming took 5 bases from V and 6 from J; bases not matched to a gene: 7. CDR1 and CDR2 (germline): SGHTA, FQGNSA. CDR3 DNA: TGTGCCAGCAGCCAAAGGACAGGGGTAGATGGCTACACCTTC. It encodes CASSQRTGVDGYTF.